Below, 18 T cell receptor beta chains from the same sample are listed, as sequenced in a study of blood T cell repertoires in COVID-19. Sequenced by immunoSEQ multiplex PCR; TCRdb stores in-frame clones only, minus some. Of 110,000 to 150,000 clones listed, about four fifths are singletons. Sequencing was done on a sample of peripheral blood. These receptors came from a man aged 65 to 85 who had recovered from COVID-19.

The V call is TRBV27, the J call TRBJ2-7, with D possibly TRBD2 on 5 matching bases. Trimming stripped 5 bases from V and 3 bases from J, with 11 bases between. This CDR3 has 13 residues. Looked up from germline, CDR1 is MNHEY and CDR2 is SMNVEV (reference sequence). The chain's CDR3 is CASSPGLVYEQYF. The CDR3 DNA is TGTGCCAGCAGTCCTGGACTGGTCTACGAGCAGTACTTC.

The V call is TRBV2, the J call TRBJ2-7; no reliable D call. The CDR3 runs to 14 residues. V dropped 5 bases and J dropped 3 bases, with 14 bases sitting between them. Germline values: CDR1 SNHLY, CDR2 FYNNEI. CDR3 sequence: CASSPPGNVYEQYF. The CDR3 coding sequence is TGTGCCAGCAGTCCCCCAGGTAATGTCTACGAGCAGTACTTC.

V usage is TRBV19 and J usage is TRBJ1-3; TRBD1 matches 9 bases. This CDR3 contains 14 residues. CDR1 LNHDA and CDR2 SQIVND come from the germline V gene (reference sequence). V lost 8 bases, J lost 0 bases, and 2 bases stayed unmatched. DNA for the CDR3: TGTGCCAGTGGGACAGGGAGCTCTGGAAACACCATATATTTT. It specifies CASGTGSSGNTIYF.

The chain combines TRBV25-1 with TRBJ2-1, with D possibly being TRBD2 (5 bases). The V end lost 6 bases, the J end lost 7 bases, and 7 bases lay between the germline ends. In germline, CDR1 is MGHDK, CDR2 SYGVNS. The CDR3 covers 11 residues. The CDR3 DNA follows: TGTGCCAGCAGCCGAGGGAATGAGCAGTTCTTC. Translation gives CASSRGNEQFF. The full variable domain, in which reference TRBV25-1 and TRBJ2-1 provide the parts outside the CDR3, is EADIYQTPRYLVIGTGKKITLECSQTMGHDKMYWYQQDPGMELHLIHYSYGVNSTEKGDLSSESTVSRIRTEHFPLTLESARPSHTSQYLCASSRGNEQFFGPGTRLTVL.

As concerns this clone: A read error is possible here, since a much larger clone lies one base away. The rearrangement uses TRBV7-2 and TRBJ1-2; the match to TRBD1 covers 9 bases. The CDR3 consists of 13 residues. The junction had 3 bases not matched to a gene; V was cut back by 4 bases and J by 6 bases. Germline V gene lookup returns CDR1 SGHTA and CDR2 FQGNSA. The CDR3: CASSSTGGDGYTF. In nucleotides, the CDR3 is TGTGCCAGCAGCTCGACAGGGGGGGATGGCTACACCTTC.

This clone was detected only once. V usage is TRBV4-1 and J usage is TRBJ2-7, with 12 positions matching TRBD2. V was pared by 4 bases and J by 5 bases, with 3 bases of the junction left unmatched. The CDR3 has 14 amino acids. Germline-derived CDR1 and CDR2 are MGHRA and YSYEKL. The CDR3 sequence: CASSPRTSGNEQYF. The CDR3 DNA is TGCGCCAGCAGCCCAAGGACTAGCGGGAACGAGCAGTACTTC.

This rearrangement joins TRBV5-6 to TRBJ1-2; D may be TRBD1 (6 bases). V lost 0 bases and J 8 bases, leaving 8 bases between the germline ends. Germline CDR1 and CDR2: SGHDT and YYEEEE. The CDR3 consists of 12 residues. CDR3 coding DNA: TGTGCCAGCAGCTTGGACAGGGTGGGCTACACCTTC. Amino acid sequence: CASSLDRVGYTF.

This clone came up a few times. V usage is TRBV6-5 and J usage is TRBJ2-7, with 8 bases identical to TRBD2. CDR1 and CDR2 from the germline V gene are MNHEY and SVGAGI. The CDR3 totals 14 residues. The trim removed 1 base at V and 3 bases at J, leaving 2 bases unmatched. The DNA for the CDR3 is TGTGCCAGCAGTTACTACACTAGCGGCTACGAGCAGTACTTC. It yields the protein CASSYYTSGYEQYF.

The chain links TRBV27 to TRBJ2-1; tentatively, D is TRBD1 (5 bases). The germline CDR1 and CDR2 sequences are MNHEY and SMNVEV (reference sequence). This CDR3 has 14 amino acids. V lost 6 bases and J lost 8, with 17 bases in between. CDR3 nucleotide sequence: TGTGCCAGCAGGGTCATAGACAGACCGGATGAGCAGTTCTTC. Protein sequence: CASRVIDRPDEQFF.

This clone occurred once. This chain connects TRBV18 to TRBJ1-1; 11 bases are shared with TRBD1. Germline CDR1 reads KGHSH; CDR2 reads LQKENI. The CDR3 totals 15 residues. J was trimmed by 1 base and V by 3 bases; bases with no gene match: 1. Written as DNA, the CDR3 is TGTGCCAGCTCACCGGGGACAGGGGGGAACACTGAAGCTTTCTTT. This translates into CASSPGTGGNTEAFF.

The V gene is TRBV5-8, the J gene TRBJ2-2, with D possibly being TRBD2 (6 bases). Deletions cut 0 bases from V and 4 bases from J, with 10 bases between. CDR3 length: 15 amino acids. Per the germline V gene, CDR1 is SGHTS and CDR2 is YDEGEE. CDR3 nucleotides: TGTGCCAGCAGCTTGGGGGGGGATCGCACCGGGGAGCTGTTTTTT. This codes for CASSLGGDRTGELFF.

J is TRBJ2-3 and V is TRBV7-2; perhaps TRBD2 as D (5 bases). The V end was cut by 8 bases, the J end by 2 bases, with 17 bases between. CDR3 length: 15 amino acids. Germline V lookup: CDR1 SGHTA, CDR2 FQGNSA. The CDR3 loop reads CASGSGYLNTDTQYF. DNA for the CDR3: TGTGCCAGCGGAAGCGGTTACCTAAACACAGATACGCAGTATTTT.

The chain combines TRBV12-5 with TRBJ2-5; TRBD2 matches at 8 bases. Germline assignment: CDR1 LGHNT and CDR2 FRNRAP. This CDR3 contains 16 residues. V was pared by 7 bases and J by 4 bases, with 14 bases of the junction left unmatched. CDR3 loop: CASAPTSGARGETQYF. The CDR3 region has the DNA TGTGCTAGTGCCCCTACTAGCGGAGCAAGGGGAGAGACCCAGTACTTC.

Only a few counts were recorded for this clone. The CDR3 DNA follows: TGTGCCAGCAGCCCCGGCTGGGGCGAAAACATTCAGTACTTC. Translating gives CASSPGWGENIQYF. V usage is TRBV6-2 or TRBV6-3 and J usage is TRBJ2-4, with D perhaps TRBD1 (5 bases). The V gene lost 6 bases and the J gene lost 5 bases, with 14 bases spanning the gap. The CDR3 spans 14 residues. Germline-derived CDR1 and CDR2 are MNHEY and SVGEGT.

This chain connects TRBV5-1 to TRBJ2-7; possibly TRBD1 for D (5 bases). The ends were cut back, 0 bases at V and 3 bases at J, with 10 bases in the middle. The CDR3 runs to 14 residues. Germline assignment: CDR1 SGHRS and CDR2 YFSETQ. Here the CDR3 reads CASSLEGSVYEQYF. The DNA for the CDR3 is TGCGCCAGCAGCTTGGAGGGGTCCGTCTACGAGCAGTACTTC.

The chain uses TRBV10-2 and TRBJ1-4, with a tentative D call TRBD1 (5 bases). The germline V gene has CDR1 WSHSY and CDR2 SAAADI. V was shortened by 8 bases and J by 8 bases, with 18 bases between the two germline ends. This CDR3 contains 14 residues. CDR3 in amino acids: CASRGTSSREKLFF. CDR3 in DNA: TGCGCCAGCCGGGGGACCTCCTCCCGGGAAAAACTGTTTTTT.

The CDR3 DNA sequence: TGCGCCAGCAGCTCGTTGAGCGGGGACAATGAGCAGTTCTTC. It specifies CASSSLSGDNEQFF. The V gene is TRBV5-1, the J gene TRBJ2-1, with TRBD2 matching 7 bases. The CDR3 loop spans 14 amino acids. The germline gives CDR1 SGHRS, CDR2 YFSETQ. The V and J ends lost 3 bases and 5 bases, in that order; junction bases with no gene match: 5.

CDR3 sequence (DNA): TGTGCCAGCAGTGACTTGAGGGCTAGCGGGTACAATGAGCAGTTCTTC. It is translated as CASSDLRASGYNEQFF. V gene TRBV25-1 combines with J gene TRBJ2-1, with 8 positions matching TRBD2. This CDR3 spans 16 amino acids. The trim removed 3 bases at V and 4 bases at J, leaving 8 bases unmatched. Germline V gene sequence: CDR1 MGHDK, CDR2 SYGVNS.